The 25 T cell receptor beta chains below all came from one sample that was sequenced in a study of cytomegalovirus exposure and HLA in healthy donors. 13 Jbeta primers and 60 Vbeta primers were used for the PCR. The table came from immunoSEQ multiplex PCR; TCRdb's copy has only in-frame clones and leaves some out. Here the sample spans about 160,000 clones, roughly 82% being singletons. The sequenced sample was PBMCs. Receptors were obtained from a girl aged 10 to 17 in good health and CMV-seropositive.

The rearrangement uses TRBV30 and TRBJ2-2; possible D gene TRBD1, 5 bases. Trimming took off 0 bases at V and 5 bases at J, with 22 bases between the two ends. Germline V lookup: CDR1 GTSNPN, CDR2 SVGIG (reference sequence). There are 18 residues in the CDR3. CDR3 nucleotide sequence: TGTGCCTGGAGTGTCCACGGACAAGTCGGGTACCCGACCGGGGAGCTGTTTTTT. Protein: CAWSVHGQVGYPTGELFF.

The chain links TRBV2 to TRBJ1-1; D may be TRBD1 (6 bases). The CDR3 is 18 residues long. Germline CDR1 SNHLY, CDR2 FYNNEI. Deletions cut 6 bases from V and 1 base from J, with 24 bases between. The CDR3 nucleotides read TGTGCCAGCAGACCAATTTTATCGACAGGACTTCCGAACACTGAAGCTTTCTTT. It translates to CASRPILSTGLPNTEAFF.

About this clone: At one end, the junction sequence differs from germline, possibly due to a read error. The chain is built from TRBV18 and TRBJ2-7; 8 bases map to TRBD2. This CDR3 has 15 residues. The germline CDR1 and CDR2 sequences are KGHSH and LQKENI. CDR3 DNA: TGTGCCAGCTCCCCACCTGGACCGGGAGGGTACGAGCAGTACTTC. Amino acids: CASSPPGPGGYEQYF.

The chain joins TRBV5-1 to TRBJ2-7, with TRBD1 identical over 8 bases. This CDR3 is built from 17 residues. The germline V gene encodes CDR1 SGHRS and CDR2 YFSETQ. J was trimmed by 5 bases and V by 4 bases; bases with no gene match: 17. The DNA for the CDR3 is TGCGCCAGCAGCGACGGGATTAGGACAGGGATGACCGACGAGCAGTACTTC. Translation: CASSDGIRTGMTDEQYF.

The chain combines TRBV11-3 with TRBJ2-3; tentative D call: TRBD2 (6 bases). Germline CDR1 SGHNT, CDR2 YENEEA. The V end was cut by 2 bases, the J end by 4 bases, with 10 bases between. The CDR3 is 14 residues long. CDR3 bases: TGTGCCAGCAGCTTATCGGGCGGGGCAGATACGCAGTATTTT. As protein: CASSLSGGADTQYF.

J is TRBJ2-5 and V is TRBV27; maybe TRBD1 (6 bases). In germline, CDR1 is MNHEY, CDR2 SMNVEV (reference sequence). V dropped 3 bases and J dropped 6 bases, with 14 bases sitting between them. This CDR3 region has 14 residues. CDR3 sequence reads: CASSFTGTLQTQYF. The CDR3 region has the DNA TGTGCCAGCAGTTTTACAGGGACCCTCCAGACCCAGTACTTC.

The J gene is TRBJ1-4, the V gene TRBV5-1; a weak D match, TRBD1 (5 bases). The CDR3 has 15 amino acids. Trimming stripped 1 base from V and 4 bases from J, with 11 bases between. The germline CDR1 and CDR2 sequences are SGHRS and YFSETQ. The DNA of the CDR3 is TGCGCCAGCAGCTTGTACGGGGGAATTAATGAAAAACTGTTTTTT. This encodes CASSLYGGINEKLFF.

V gene TRBV5-1 combines with J gene TRBJ2-1; D not resolved. The length of the CDR3 is 16 residues. The V end was cut by 0 bases, the J end by 0 bases, with 10 bases between. Germline loops: CDR1 SGHRS, CDR2 YFSETQ. The CDR3 DNA reads TGCGCCAGCAGCTTGGCCCTCTTGAGCTCCTACAATGAGCAGTTCTTC. It codes for CASSLALLSSYNEQFF.

The V gene is TRBV23-1, the J gene TRBJ1-5; D gene ambiguous. TRBV23-1 is recorded as an ORF, its role being uncertain. There are 12 residues in the CDR3. Trimming took 4 bases from V and 6 from J, leaving 7 bases between them. Here the CDR3 reads CASSRAIQPQHF. CDR3 DNA: TGCGCCAGCAGTCGCGCGATTCAGCCCCAGCATTTT.

The genes are TRBV11-2 and TRBJ2-1, with D unclear. This CDR3 spans 15 amino acids. The germline gives CDR1 SGHAT, CDR2 FQNNGV. Trimming left V 5 bases short and J 5 bases short, with 16 bases between. The CDR3 region has the DNA TGTGCCAGCAGCGCCGCTAGAAAGAGCCACAATGAGCAGTTCTTC. As protein: CASSAARKSHNEQFF.

This chain joins TRBV6-1 and TRBJ1-4; no clear D gene. Trimming left V 8 bases short and J 0 bases short, with 13 bases between. Germline assignment: CDR1 MNHNS and CDR2 SASEGT. This CDR3 has 15 residues. The CDR3, as DNA: TGTGCCAGCCGACGTCAGGCACCAACTAATGAAAAACTGTTTTTT. Translated, it gives CASRRQAPTNEKLFF.

This clone was found once. V gene TRBV21-1 combines with J gene TRBJ1-1. TRBV21-1 is reported as a pseudogene. This CDR3 has 14 residues. The CDR3 DNA follows: TGTGCCAGCAGCAAACGGTATGTCTTCACTGAAGCTTTCTTT. Protein sequence: CASSKRYVFTEAFF.

This clone has only a few counts. J is TRBJ2-7 and V is TRBV19; TRBD1 aligns across 7 bases. Germline V gene sequence: CDR1 LNHDA, CDR2 SQIVND (reference sequence). The V segment lost 3 bases and the J segment 5 bases; nucleotides outside the gene matches: 10. The CDR3 covers 15 residues. The CDR3 region is CASSMFEGAVNEQYF. The CDR3 coding sequence is TGTGCCAGTAGTATGTTTGAGGGGGCAGTCAACGAGCAGTACTTC.

This chain joins TRBV6-6 and TRBJ2-5; D unresolved. The CDR3 contains 14 residues. The V end was cut by 7 bases, the J end by 0 bases, with 12 bases between. Germline V lookup: CDR1 MNHNY, CDR2 SVGAGI (reference sequence). The DNA for the CDR3 is TGTGCCAGCATCCCCGGGTGGGACCAAGAGACCCAGTACTTC. Protein: CASIPGWDQETQYF.

The chain couples TRBV11-2 to TRBJ1-2; 8 bases agree with TRBD1. The CDR3 contains 18 residues. CDR1 is SGHAT and CDR2 is FQNNGV in the germline V gene. V dropped 1 base and J dropped 10; count of bases not matched to a gene: 20. In nucleotides, the CDR3 is TGTGCCAGCAGCTTAGGTCCAGGGGGCCGTGGGCTTCTAGGTGACTACACCTTC. Its translation is CASSLGPGGRGLLGDYTF.

The chain is built from TRBV9 and TRBJ1-2; D not certain. This CDR3 is built from 12 residues. Germline V gene sequence: CDR1 SGDLS, CDR2 YYNGEE. Trimming pared 0 bases from V and 6 bases from J, leaving 6 bases between. CDR3 amino acids: CASSVAGHGYTF. The CDR3 DNA is TGTGCCAGCAGCGTAGCCGGTCATGGCTACACCTTC.

The chain employs TRBV29-1 and TRBJ1-2, with a tentative D call TRBD1 (5 bases). The CDR3 contains 13 residues. V was clipped by 3 bases and J by 2 bases, with 10 bases between them. Germline values: CDR1 SQVTM, CDR2 ANQGSEA. The CDR3 coding sequence is TGCAGCGTTGATGCGGGACGGAACTATGGCTACACCTTC. It is translated as CSVDAGRNYGYTF.

The CDR3 bases are TGCGCCAGCGCCCGGGAACAGACAGGACTAGCGGGAGTATTGGGGGAGCAGTTCTTC. As protein: CASAREQTGLAGVLGEQFF. The chain has TRBV4-1 and TRBJ2-1; TRBD2 matches 13 bases. Trimming removed 8 bases from V and 10 bases from J; junction bases left unmatched: 23. The V gene's germline CDR1 is MGHRA and CDR2 YSYEKL. The CDR3 runs to 19 residues.

The count of this clone is one. The J gene is TRBJ1-1, the V gene TRBV27; D might be TRBD1 (5 bases). Germline CDR1 reads MNHEY; CDR2 reads SMNVEV (reference sequence). The CDR3 loop spans 14 amino acids. Trimming took off 6 bases at V and 3 bases at J, with 14 bases between the two ends. The CDR3 coding sequence is TGTGCCAGCAGCTATTGGGGCTCCGACACTGAAGCTTTCTTT. Protein sequence: CASSYWGSDTEAFF.

The CDR3 DNA is TGTGCCAGCAGCGTAGCCGGGACAGGGGGCGGCGGGGAGCTGTTTTTT. Its protein product is CASSVAGTGGGGELFF. This chain uses TRBV9 with TRBJ2-2, with 12 bases identical to TRBD1. Germline CDR1 SGDLS, CDR2 YYNGEE. This CDR3 region has 16 residues. J lost 7 bases, V lost 0 bases, and 4 bases had no gene match.

The gene calls are TRBV30 and TRBJ2-1; the match to TRBD1 covers 11 bases. The CDR3 consists of 13 residues. V shed 3 bases and J 8 bases; nucleotides not matched to a gene: 3. CDR1 and CDR2 (germline): GTSNPN, SVGIG (reference sequence). The CDR3 spells CAWSGQGADEQFF. CDR3 nucleotide sequence: TGTGCCTGGAGCGGACAGGGGGCAGATGAGCAGTTCTTC.

This clone was seen a single time. This sequence joins TRBV29-1 and TRBJ2-5; tentative D call: TRBD1 (5 bases). Germline V gives CDR1 SQVTM, CDR2 ANQGSEA. The CDR3 contains 11 residues. With 7 bases removed from V and 2 bases from J, the gap between germline ends came to 8 bases. The CDR3 reads CSEGVQETQYF. The DNA of the CDR3 is TGCAGCGAAGGGGTACAAGAGACCCAGTACTTC.

The rearrangement links TRBV6-5 to TRBJ1-4, with 8 nucleotides matching TRBD1. Looked up from germline, CDR1 is MNHEY and CDR2 is SVGAGI. V gave up 2 bases and J gave up 8 bases; unmatched junction bases: 7. This CDR3 comprises 15 residues. The CDR3 region is CASSYTYRGDEKLFF. CDR3 coding DNA: TGTGCCAGCAGTTACACCTACAGGGGGGACGAAAAACTGTTTTTT.

The chain recombines TRBV5-1 with TRBJ2-7; 7 nucleotides agree with TRBD2. V was pared by 3 bases and J by 7 bases, with 4 bases of the junction left unmatched. The length of the CDR3 is 12 residues. Germline CDR1 reads SGHRS; CDR2 reads YFSETQ. The CDR3 DNA follows: TGCGCCAGCAGCTGGACCGGGGGGGAGCAGTACTTC. Translation: CASSWTGGEQYF.

This clone turned up a few times. The chain employs TRBV25-1 and TRBJ2-7; 8 bases map to TRBD1. The germline CDR1 and CDR2 sequences are MGHDK and SYGVNS. Unmatched junction bases numbered 7, after V lost 2 bases and J lost 4 bases. CDR3 length: 15 amino acids. Written as DNA, the CDR3 is TGTGCCAGCAGTGAAACCGGGACAGGAAGATACGAGCAGTACTTC. Its translation is CASSETGTGRYEQYF.